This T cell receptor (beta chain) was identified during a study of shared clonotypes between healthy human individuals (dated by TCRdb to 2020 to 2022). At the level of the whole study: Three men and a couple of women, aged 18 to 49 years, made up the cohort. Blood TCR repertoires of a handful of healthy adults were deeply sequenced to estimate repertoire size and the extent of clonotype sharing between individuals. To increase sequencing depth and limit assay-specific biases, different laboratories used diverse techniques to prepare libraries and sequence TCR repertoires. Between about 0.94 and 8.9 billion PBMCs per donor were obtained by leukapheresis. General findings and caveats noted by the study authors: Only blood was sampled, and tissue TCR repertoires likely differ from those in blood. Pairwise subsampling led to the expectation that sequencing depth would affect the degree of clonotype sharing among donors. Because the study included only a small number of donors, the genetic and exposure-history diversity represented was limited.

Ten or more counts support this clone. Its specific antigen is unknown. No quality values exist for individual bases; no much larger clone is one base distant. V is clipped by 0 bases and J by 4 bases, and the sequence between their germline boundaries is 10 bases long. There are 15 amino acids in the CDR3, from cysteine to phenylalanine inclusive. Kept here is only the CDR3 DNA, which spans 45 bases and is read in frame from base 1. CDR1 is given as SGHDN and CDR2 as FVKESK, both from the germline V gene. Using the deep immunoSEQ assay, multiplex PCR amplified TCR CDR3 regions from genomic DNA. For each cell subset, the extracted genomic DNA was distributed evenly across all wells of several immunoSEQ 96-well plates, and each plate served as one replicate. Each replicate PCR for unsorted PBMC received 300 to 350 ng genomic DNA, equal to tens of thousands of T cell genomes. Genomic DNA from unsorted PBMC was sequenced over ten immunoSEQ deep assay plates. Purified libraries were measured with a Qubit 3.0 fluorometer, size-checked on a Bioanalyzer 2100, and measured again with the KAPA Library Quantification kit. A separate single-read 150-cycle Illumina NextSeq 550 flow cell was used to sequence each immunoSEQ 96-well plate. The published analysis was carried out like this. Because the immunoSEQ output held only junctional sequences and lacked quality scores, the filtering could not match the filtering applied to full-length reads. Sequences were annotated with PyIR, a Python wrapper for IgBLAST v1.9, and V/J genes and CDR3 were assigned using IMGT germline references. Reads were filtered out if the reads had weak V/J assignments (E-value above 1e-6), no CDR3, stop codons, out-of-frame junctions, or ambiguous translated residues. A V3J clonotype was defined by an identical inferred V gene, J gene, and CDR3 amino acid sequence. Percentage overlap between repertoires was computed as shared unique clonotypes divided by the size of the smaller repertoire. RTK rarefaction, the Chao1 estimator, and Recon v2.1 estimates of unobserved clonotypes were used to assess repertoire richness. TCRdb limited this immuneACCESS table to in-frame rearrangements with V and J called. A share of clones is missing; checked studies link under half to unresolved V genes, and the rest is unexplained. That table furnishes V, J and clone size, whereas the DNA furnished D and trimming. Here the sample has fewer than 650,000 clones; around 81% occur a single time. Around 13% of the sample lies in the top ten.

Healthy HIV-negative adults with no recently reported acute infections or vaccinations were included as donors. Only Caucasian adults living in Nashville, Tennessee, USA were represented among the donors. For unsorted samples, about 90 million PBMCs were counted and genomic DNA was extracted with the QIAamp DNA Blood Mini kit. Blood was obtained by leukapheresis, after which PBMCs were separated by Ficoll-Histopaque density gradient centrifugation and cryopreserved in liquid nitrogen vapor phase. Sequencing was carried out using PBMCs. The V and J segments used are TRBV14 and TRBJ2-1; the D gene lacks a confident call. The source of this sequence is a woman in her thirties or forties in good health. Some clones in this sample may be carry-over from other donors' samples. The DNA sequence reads TGTGCCAGCAGCCAAGAGTTTGTGGGGTACAATGAGCAGTTCTTC. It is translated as CASSQEFVGYNEQFF.